The 11 T cell receptor beta chains presented below share a single source sample, sequenced in a study of T cells in Graves' hyperthyroidism and ophthalmopathy. From RNA transcripts, TCR beta CDR3 regions were amplified. An initial round of RT-PCR targeting the TCR CDR3 relied on the HTBI primer set. TCRdb re-derived calls from the multiplex PCR reads in MiXCR, one entry per CDR3 protein. The data contain about 620,000 distinct CDR3 sequences, around 15% of them singletons. The specimen sequenced was blood. The receptors were sampled from a woman aged 25 to 39 with Graves' hyperthyroidism.

This clonotype came up many times. Written as DNA, the CDR3 is TGTGCCAGCAGAGGGGGACTAGCGGGCGGGGCCTACAATGAGCAGTTCTTC. This codes for CASRGGLAGGAYNEQFF. The chain recombines TRBV2 with TRBJ2-1, with 12 nucleotides matching TRBD2. CDR3 length equals 17 residues. The V and J ends lost 6 bases and 2 bases, in that order; junction bases with no gene match: 8. The germline CDR1 and CDR2 sequences are SNHLY and FYNNEI.

V usage is TRBV5-6 and J usage is TRBJ1-1; a weak D match, TRBD1 (5 bases). Deletions cut 2 bases from V and 6 bases from J, with 17 bases between. The CDR3 has 15 amino acids. CDR1 is SGHDT and CDR2 is YYEEEE in the germline V gene. CDR3 nucleotides: TGTGCCAGCAGCTTTCTAGCTTCCTGGGGACCTGAAGCTTTCTTT. Residues: CASSFLASWGPEAFF. The whole variable domain, filled in from reference TRBV5-6 and TRBJ1-1, reads DAGVTQSPTHLIKTRGQQVTLRCSPKSGHDTVSWYQQALGQGPQFIFQYYEEEERQRGNFPDRFSGHQFPNYSSELNVNALLLGDSALYLCASSFLASWGPEAFFGQGTRLTVV.

This clonotype was recorded many times. The rearrangement links TRBV30 to TRBJ1-4; TRBD1 is a possible D gene (5 bases). Germline assignment: CDR1 GTSNPN and CDR2 SVGIG (reference sequence). CDR3 size: 14 residues. The V and J ends lost 4 bases and 5 bases respectively, with 14 bases between them. Written as DNA, the CDR3 is TGTGCCTGGACCCCCGGGACGGCGAATGAAAAACTGTTTTTT. Translated, it gives CAWTPGTANEKLFF.

There are many counts of this clonotype. The chain links TRBV28 to TRBJ1-4; TRBD1 matches 7 bases. CDR1 and CDR2 from the germline V gene are MDHEN and SYDVKM. V trimming: 4 bases; J trimming: 5 bases; junction bases outside the gene matches: 10. The CDR3 runs to 16 residues. In DNA form, the CDR3 reads TGTGCCAGCAGTTCCCTCCGACAGGGTTGGAATGAAAAACTGTTTTTT. Translated, it gives CASSSLRQGWNEKLFF.

The genes are TRBV27 and TRBJ2-7, with D tentatively TRBD1 (5 bases). Trimming stripped 6 bases from V and 6 bases from J, with 15 bases between. CDR1 is MNHEY and CDR2 is SMNVEV in the germline V gene (reference sequence). This CDR3 is 13 amino acids long. CDR3 in DNA: TGTGCCAGCAGCTCATTACAGGTTATCGAGCAGTACTTC. It codes for CASSSLQVIEQYF.

This clonotype was observed a handful of times. The chain employs TRBV24-1 and TRBJ2-2; D is perhaps TRBD1 (5 bases). V dropped 2 bases and J dropped 5 bases, with 11 bases sitting between them. The CDR3 is 15 amino acids. Per the germline V gene, CDR1 is KGHDR and CDR2 is SFDVKD. CDR3 region: CATSDSLRGTGELFF. As DNA, the CDR3 is TGTGCCACCAGTGATTCACTAAGGGGAACCGGGGAGCTGTTTTTT.

The sample holds many counts of this clonotype. V usage is TRBV2 and J usage is TRBJ2-7; D is unresolved. CDR1 and CDR2 (germline): SNHLY, FYNNEI. V lost 7 bases to trimming and J lost 0 bases, with 13 bases between them. The CDR3 loop spans 14 amino acids. The CDR3 protein is CASKGAPSSYEQYF. For the CDR3, the DNA is TGTGCCAGCAAAGGAGCCCCGAGCTCCTACGAGCAGTACTTC.

This clonotype has at least ten counts. V is TRBV28 and J is TRBJ1-1, with D unresolved. Germline values: CDR1 MDHEN, CDR2 SYDVKM. V gave up 4 bases and J gave up 3 bases, with 12 bases separating them. CDR3 length: 14 amino acids. CDR3 region: CASSSPSQYTEAFF. For the CDR3, the DNA is TGTGCCAGCAGTTCCCCGAGCCAGTACACTGAAGCTTTCTTT.

At least ten counts were recorded for this clonotype. The V gene is TRBV5-1, the J gene TRBJ2-1, with TRBD2 matching over 13 bases. J gave up 6 bases and V 4 bases, and 4 bases lay outside the gene matches. Germline values: CDR1 SGHRS, CDR2 YFSETQ. There are 15 residues in the CDR3. The CDR3 sequence: CASSRGLAGINEQFF. The CDR3, as DNA: TGCGCCAGCAGCAGGGGACTAGCGGGAATCAATGAGCAGTTCTTC.

The genes are TRBV27 and TRBJ1-4, with D possibly TRBD1 on 5 matching bases. The germline V gene encodes CDR1 MNHEY and CDR2 SMNVEV (reference sequence). V was trimmed by 6 bases and J by 13 bases, leaving 21 bases between them. The CDR3 is 14 residues long. The CDR3 bases are TGTGCCAGCAGAGGTTTTGACGACAGAGAGGGACTGTTTTTT. This translates into CASRGFDDREGLFF.

This clonotype was seen repeatedly, ten times or more. The rearrangement links TRBV30 to TRBJ2-1; D might be TRBD1 or TRBD2, each matching 5 bases. Germline-derived CDR1 and CDR2 are GTSNPN and SVGIG (reference sequence). V lost 0 bases and J lost 5, with 11 bases in between. This CDR3 comprises 14 residues. CDR3 nucleotide sequence: TGTGCCTGGAGTGTACTTGGGACGGACAATGAGCAGTTCTTC. Amino acid sequence: CAWSVLGTDNEQFF.